This T cell receptor beta chain was retrieved from a study of breast tumors, draining lymph nodes, adjacent tissues. Samples came from axillary lymph nodes draining the breast cancer. Whole-study results and caveats: Tumors had less TCR diversity than lymph nodes, more than nontumor tissue. Luminal-like breast cancer showed significantly greater tumor-nontumor repertoire similarity than basal-like breast cancer did. Findings are consistent with lymph node origin and intratumoral expansion of most tumor T cells.

In its sample, this clonotype was seen many times. No antigen is known for it. Each CDR3 protein gets one entry after TCRdb re-called the multiplex PCR reads with MiXCR. This table has about 230,000 distinct CDR3 sequences, about 30% appearing once. Germline CDR1 and CDR2: KGHDR and SFDVKD. V lost 3 bases and J lost 1; bases outside the gene matches: 21. The CDR3 loop spans 21 amino acids. The rearrangement uses TRBV24-1 and TRBJ2-7; 9 bases map to TRBD1. The receptor was derived from a female donor with breast cancer. Some clones in this sample may be carry-over from other donors' samples. The specimen was axillary lymph node tissue. The CDR3 region is CATSDPPRDREPFTLSYEQYF. Here the CDR3 DNA reads TGTGCCACCAGTGATCCCCCCCGGGACAGGGAACCGTTTACCTTATCCTACGAGCAGTACTTC.